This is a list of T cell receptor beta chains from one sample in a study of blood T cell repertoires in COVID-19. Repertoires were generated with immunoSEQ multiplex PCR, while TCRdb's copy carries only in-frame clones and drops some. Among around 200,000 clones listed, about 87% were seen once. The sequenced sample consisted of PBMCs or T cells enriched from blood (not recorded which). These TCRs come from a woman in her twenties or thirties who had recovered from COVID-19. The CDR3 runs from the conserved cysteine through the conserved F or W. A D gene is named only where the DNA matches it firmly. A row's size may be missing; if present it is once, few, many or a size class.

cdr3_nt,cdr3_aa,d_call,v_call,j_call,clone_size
TGTGCCAGCAGCCTACCGGGACAACACTACGAGCAGTACTTC,CASSLPGQHYEQYF,NA,TRBV5-6,TRBJ2-7,NA
TGTGCCAGCAGCCTAGGCCTGGGAGTAGGGACTGAAGCTTTCTTT,CASSLGLGVGTEAFF,NA,TRBV11-1,TRBJ1-1,NA
TGTGCCAGCAGTTACTCCGTTAGCGGGGTTGACTACGAGCAGTACTTC,CASSYSVSGVDYEQYF,TRBD2,TRBV6-5,TRBJ2-7,NA
TGTGCCAGCAGCCCGCAGCAGGGCACAGATACGCAGTATTTT,CASSPQQGTDTQYF,NA,TRBV5-4,TRBJ2-3,NA
TGCAGCGTCCAACAGGGGACGGGGTACGAGCAGTACTTC,CSVQQGTGYEQYF,TRBD1,TRBV29-1,TRBJ2-7,NA
TGTGCCAGTAGTATTGCGGGTGCCTACGAGCAGTACTTC,CASSIAGAYEQYF,NA,TRBV19,TRBJ2-7,NA
TGTGCCATTAACACCGGGACAGGGAACACCGGGGAGCTGTTTTTT,CAINTGTGNTGELFF,TRBD1,TRBV10-3,TRBJ2-2,once
TGTGCCAGCAGTTTATTGACAGGACTTGGATCTGGAAACACCATATATTTT,CASSLLTGLGSGNTIYF,NA,TRBV28,TRBJ1-3,NA
TGTGCCAGCAGCTTTACCAGTAACACTGAAGCTTTCTTT,CASSFTSNTEAFF,NA,TRBV7-9,TRBJ1-1,NA
TGTGCCAGCAGCTCGCTAGGGGGAGGGCTCACCGGGGAGCTGTTTTTT,CASSSLGGGLTGELFF,NA,TRBV5-4,TRBJ2-2,NA
TGTGCCAGCAGTTCGAGGACAGGGTTTGATGAAAAACTGTTTTTT,CASSSRTGFDEKLFF,TRBD1,TRBV27,TRBJ1-4,NA
TGTGCCAGCAGCCAGTCGGGGACCGGGGAGCTGTTTTTT,CASSQSGTGELFF,NA,TRBV6-2/TRBV6-3,TRBJ2-2,NA
TGCGCCAGCAGCCAACCAGTCCACAGCAGACATGAAAAACTGTTTTTT,CASSQPVHSRHEKLFF,NA,TRBV4-1,TRBJ1-4,NA
TGTGCCAGCAGCCTGGGACAGGGGGCAGGGGGCTACACCTTC,CASSLGQGAGGYTF,TRBD1,TRBV7-3,TRBJ1-2,NA
TGTGCCAGCAGCCACGCTAATCAAGCTTTCTTT,CASSHANQAFF,NA,TRBV4-2,TRBJ1-1,few
TGTGCCAGCAGTGAAGCGGGCAGCAATCAGCCCCAGCATTTT,CASSEAGSNQPQHF,NA,TRBV6-1,TRBJ1-5,NA
TGTGCCAGCAGCAACAGGGGGCGGAATGAAAAACTGTTTTTT,CASSNRGRNEKLFF,TRBD1,TRBV5-4,TRBJ1-4,few
TGTGCCAGCAGGCTCCGGGACAGCATGAACACTGAAGCTTTCTTT,CASRLRDSMNTEAFF,TRBD1,TRBV27,TRBJ1-1,NA
TGTGCCAGTAGTACGTCTTTGAACACTGAAGCTTTCTTT,CASSTSLNTEAFF,NA,TRBV19,TRBJ1-1,once
TGTGCCAGCTCACCAACCGAGCAGAGGACTGGAAACACCATATATTTT,CASSPTEQRTGNTIYF,NA,TRBV18,TRBJ1-3,NA
TGTGCCATAGGACAGGGGGAGAACACTGAAGCTTTCTTT,CAIGQGENTEAFF,TRBD1,TRBV6-5,TRBJ1-1,NA
TGTGCCAGCAGTACCCCGCAGGGGAGACACGAGCAGTACTTC,CASSTPQGRHEQYF,NA,TRBV6-5,TRBJ2-7,once
TGTGCCACCAGTGATTGGACCGGGACTGAGAGCCTTCGCGTCTCCTACGAGCAGTACTTC,CATSDWTGTESLRVSYEQYF,NA,TRBV24-1,TRBJ2-7,NA
TGTGCCAGCAGTGAGGGAACAGGTATAATGAACACTGAAGCTTTCTTT,CASSEGTGIMNTEAFF,NA,TRBV6-1,TRBJ1-1,NA
TGCAGCGTGCCACAGGGGGCAGGAAGGGAGACCCAGTACTTC,CSVPQGAGRETQYF,TRBD1,TRBV29-1,TRBJ2-5,NA
TGTGCCAGCAGTTGGACAGGGGTCTACGAGCAGTACTTC,CASSWTGVYEQYF,TRBD1,TRBV6-2/TRBV6-3,TRBJ2-7,NA
TGTGCCAGCTTCCGAGGGTCAGAAGGCTACACCTTC,CASFRGSEGYTF,NA,TRBV27,TRBJ1-2,NA
TGTGCCAGCAGCTCCGTTCAGGGAGGCCTCCTCTACGAGCAGTACTTC,CASSSVQGGLLYEQYF,NA,TRBV7-6,TRBJ2-7,NA
TGTGCCAGCAGCCCACCGGGACTAGCGGGGCAAGATACGCAGTATTTT,CASSPPGLAGQDTQYF,TRBD2,TRBV9,TRBJ2-3,NA
TGTGCCAGCAGCTTAGAGGGGGCGAATAATTCACCCCTCCACTTT,CASSLEGANNSPLHF,TRBD1,TRBV7-8,TRBJ1-6,NA
TGTGCCAGCACCGGGACTAGTAGTTCCTACAATGAGCAGTTCTTC,CASTGTSSSYNEQFF,TRBD2,TRBV6-5,TRBJ2-1,NA
TGTGCCATCAGTGGGGCAGGGCTGGGCACTGAAGCTTTCTTT,CAISGAGLGTEAFF,NA,TRBV10-3,TRBJ1-1,once